Sequencing of this TCR beta chain was carried out in a study of T cell responses to AZD1222 COVID-19 vaccine. General study findings and limits: Most donors were white British and more were female, and clonal diversity was possibly underestimated. Recipients of AZD1222 seropositive at baseline numbered only 6 or 7. Vaccine-related CD4 TCRs covered spike, predominating at 160-218 and 743-854.

Assay: immunoSEQ multiplex PCR; the TCRdb copy retains only in-frame clones and omits some. Of about 66,000 clones in the sample, 70% to 80% are singletons; the top ten hold roughly 3.5%. Remarks on this clone: Its antigen is unknown.

The V and J ends lost 3 bases and 3 bases respectively, with 11 bases between them. CDR3 size: 14 residues. Germline lookup yields CDR1 LNHDA and CDR2 SQIVND (reference sequence). The rearrangement uses TRBV19 and TRBJ1-2; the D is unclear. The sequencing used peripheral blood, collected 28 days after the second AZD1222 dose. The clonotype originates from an adult who received the AZD1222 COVID-19 vaccine. CDR3 sequence reads: CASSIRVEDYGYTF. CDR3 DNA sequence: TGTGCCAGTAGTATTCGGGTGGAGGACTATGGCTACACCTTC.